This T cell receptor beta chain was sequenced during a study of blood T cell repertoires in COVID-19. At the level of the study: The study drew acute and convalescent COVID-19 samples from the United States, Italy and Spain. T cells, B-cell-depleted T cells, or PBMCs provided the cDNA or gDNA that served as material.

Original data processing: Reference gene primer amplification in the assay estimated nucleated cell counts. Only in-frame clones appear in the TCRdb table, and some are missing; sequencing was by immunoSEQ multiplex PCR. That table gives V, J and clone size, and the DNA gave D and trimming. Of approximately 150,000 clones in the sample, about 85% were seen once. This clone was observed once. Germline V gives CDR1 SGHRS, CDR2 YFSETQ. The V segment lost 2 bases and the J segment 4 bases; nucleotides outside the gene matches: 8. This CDR3 comprises 15 residues. Study members were between about 18 and 95 years old and lived in some 22 US regions.

The V and J genes are TRBV5-1 and TRBJ1-1; TRBD1 matches 7 bases. What was sequenced was PBMCs or T cells enriched from blood (not recorded which). The source is a woman aged 40 to 50 who had recovered from COVID-19. The CDR3 region has the DNA TGCGCCAGCAGCTTACGGAGGGGGCTGGGCACTGAAGCTTTCTTT. This encodes CASSLRRGLGTEAFF. Filled out from reference TRBV5-1 and TRBJ1-1, the complete variable domain reads KAGVTQTPRYLIKTRGQQVTLSCSPISGHRSVSWYQQTPGQGLQFLFEYFSETQRNKGNFPGRFSGRQFSNSRSEMNVSTLELGDSALYLCASSLRRGLGTEAFFGQGTRLTVV.